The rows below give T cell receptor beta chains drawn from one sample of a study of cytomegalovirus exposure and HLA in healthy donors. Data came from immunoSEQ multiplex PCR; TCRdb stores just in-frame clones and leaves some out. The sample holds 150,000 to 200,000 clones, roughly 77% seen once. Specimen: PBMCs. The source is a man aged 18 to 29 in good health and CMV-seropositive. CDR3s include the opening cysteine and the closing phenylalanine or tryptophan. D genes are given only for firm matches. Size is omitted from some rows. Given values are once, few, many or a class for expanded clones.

cdr3_nt: TGTTCCAGCAGCTTAGGACAGGAGGACGAGCAGTACTTC; cdr3_aa: CSSSLGQEDEQYF; cdr3_length: 13; clone_size: NA; v_call: TRBV7-9; j_call: TRBJ2-7; d_call: TRBD1
cdr3_nt: TGTGCCTGGAGTGTACAGGGGAGCGATGGCTACACCTTC; cdr3_aa: CAWSVQGSDGYTF; cdr3_length: 13; clone_size: NA; v_call: TRBV30; j_call: TRBJ1-2; d_call: TRBD1
cdr3_nt: TGTGCCAGCAGCTTGAAAAGTTTTGGACTAGCGGTACCCTACGAGCAGTACTTC; cdr3_aa: CASSLKSFGLAVPYEQYF; cdr3_length: 18; clone_size: NA; v_call: TRBV7-6; j_call: TRBJ2-7; d_call: TRBD2
cdr3_nt: TGCGCCAGCAGCTTGGGGTCAGCAACTAATGAAAAACTGTTTTTT; cdr3_aa: CASSLGSATNEKLFF; cdr3_length: 15; clone_size: NA; v_call: TRBV5-1; j_call: TRBJ1-4; d_call: NA
cdr3_nt: TGTGCCAGCAGCCGACTAGCGGGTGTCCCCTACGAGCAGTACTTC; cdr3_aa: CASSRLAGVPYEQYF; cdr3_length: 15; clone_size: few; v_call: TRBV11-1; j_call: TRBJ2-7; d_call: TRBD2
cdr3_nt: TGTGCCAGCAGTTCTATTGACAGGGGAGGATGGGAAAAACTGTTTTTT; cdr3_aa: CASSSIDRGGWEKLFF; cdr3_length: 16; clone_size: NA; v_call: TRBV28; j_call: TRBJ1-4; d_call: TRBD1
cdr3_nt: TGTGCCATAGGACAGGGGCGGGAGGAGACCCAGTACTTC; cdr3_aa: CAIGQGREETQYF; cdr3_length: 13; clone_size: once; v_call: TRBV28; j_call: TRBJ2-5; d_call: TRBD1
cdr3_nt: TGCGCCAGCAGCCCTGTAGGGGGCAATGAAAAACTGTTTTTT; cdr3_aa: CASSPVGGNEKLFF; cdr3_length: 14; clone_size: NA; v_call: TRBV4-1; j_call: TRBJ1-4; d_call: TRBD1
cdr3_nt: TGTGCCAGTAGTATTCTTCCAGGGGCCCACTACGAGCAGTACTTC; cdr3_aa: CASSILPGAHYEQYF; cdr3_length: 15; clone_size: NA; v_call: TRBV19; j_call: TRBJ2-7; d_call: NA
cdr3_nt: TGTGCCAGTAGTTTAAGGAGGAGCTCCTACGAGCAGTACTTC; cdr3_aa: CASSLRRSSYEQYF; cdr3_length: 14; clone_size: NA; v_call: TRBV19; j_call: TRBJ2-7; d_call: NA
cdr3_nt: TGTGCCAGCAGGAAACAGGGGAATCAGCCCCAGCATTTT; cdr3_aa: CASRKQGNQPQHF; cdr3_length: 13; clone_size: NA; v_call: TRBV6-5; j_call: TRBJ1-5; d_call: TRBD1
cdr3_nt: TGTGCCAGCAGTTTAGGGGGCGGGAGGGCAGATACGCAGTATTTT; cdr3_aa: CASSLGGGRADTQYF; cdr3_length: 15; clone_size: few; v_call: TRBV27; j_call: TRBJ2-3; d_call: TRBD2
cdr3_nt: TGTGCCAGCAGCCAAGATATGAGGGCCCATGGGAATGAGCAGTTCTTC; cdr3_aa: CASSQDMRAHGNEQFF; cdr3_length: 16; clone_size: few; v_call: TRBV4-2; j_call: TRBJ2-1; d_call: NA
cdr3_nt: TGTGCTAGTGGTCCCGGACTAGCAGGGGTCCGGTTCTTC; cdr3_aa: CASGPGLAGVRFF; cdr3_length: 13; clone_size: NA; v_call: TRBV12-5; j_call: TRBJ2-1; d_call: TRBD2
cdr3_nt: TGTGCCAGCAGCCCCCCGGGAGGGAGCCTACGATCGCAGTACTTC; cdr3_aa: CASSPPGGSLRSQYF; cdr3_length: 15; clone_size: NA; v_call: TRBV7-8; j_call: TRBJ2-7; d_call: TRBD2
cdr3_nt: TGTGCCAGCGCGGACAGGGTTACAGATACGCAGTATTTT; cdr3_aa: CASADRVTDTQYF; cdr3_length: 13; clone_size: NA; v_call: TRBV27; j_call: TRBJ2-3; d_call: TRBD1
cdr3_nt: TGTGCCAGCAGCTTTGTCGGTCCCTACGAGCAGTACTTC; cdr3_aa: CASSFVGPYEQYF; cdr3_length: 13; clone_size: NA; v_call: TRBV7-9; j_call: TRBJ2-7; d_call: NA
cdr3_nt: TGTGCCAGCTCACCAAACCCTGTTACAGCTAGCAATCAGCCCCAGCATTTT; cdr3_aa: CASSPNPVTASNQPQHF; cdr3_length: 17; clone_size: NA; v_call: TRBV18; j_call: TRBJ1-5; d_call: NA
cdr3_nt: TGCGCCAGCAGCCCGGGGACAGGGGCCAATGAGCAGTTCTTC; cdr3_aa: CASSPGTGANEQFF; cdr3_length: 14; clone_size: NA; v_call: TRBV4-1; j_call: TRBJ2-1; d_call: TRBD1
cdr3_nt: TGTGCCAGCAGTTCCGGACTAGCGAGCGCCGGGGAGCTGTTTTTT; cdr3_aa: CASSSGLASAGELFF; cdr3_length: 15; clone_size: NA; v_call: TRBV27; j_call: TRBJ2-2; d_call: TRBD2
cdr3_nt: TGTGCCAGCATTGGACTAGCGGGAGGGATATACGAGCAGTACTTC; cdr3_aa: CASIGLAGGIYEQYF; cdr3_length: 15; clone_size: NA; v_call: TRBV6-5; j_call: TRBJ2-7; d_call: TRBD2
cdr3_nt: TGTGCCAGCAGCTCTGAGGAAATCTCCTACGAGCAGTACTTC; cdr3_aa: CASSSEEISYEQYF; cdr3_length: 14; clone_size: NA; v_call: TRBV5-6; j_call: TRBJ2-7; d_call: NA
cdr3_nt: TGTGCCAGTAGTGCTCGAGCTTCGGGTACAGAGACCCAGTACTTC; cdr3_aa: CASSARASGTETQYF; cdr3_length: 15; clone_size: NA; v_call: TRBV19; j_call: TRBJ2-5; d_call: NA
cdr3_nt: TGTGCCAGCAGTCCCCCTAGGCTAGCGGACTCAACCGAGCAGTTCTTC; cdr3_aa: CASSPPRLADSTEQFF; cdr3_length: 16; clone_size: NA; v_call: TRBV28; j_call: TRBJ2-1; d_call: TRBD2
cdr3_nt: TGTGCCAGCAGCCCGACAGGGCCCAGGGATGGCTACACCTTC; cdr3_aa: CASSPTGPRDGYTF; cdr3_length: 14; clone_size: NA; v_call: TRBV7-3; j_call: TRBJ1-2; d_call: TRBD1
cdr3_nt: TGCGCCAGCAGCTTGGGGACGGGAGTGAACACTGAAGCTTTCTTT; cdr3_aa: CASSLGTGVNTEAFF; cdr3_length: 15; clone_size: NA; v_call: TRBV5-1; j_call: TRBJ1-1; d_call: NA
cdr3_nt: TGCGCCAGCAGCTTGGCCCAGTCTCGGGAGGGCCCGGGCGAGCAGTACTTC; cdr3_aa: CASSLAQSREGPGEQYF; cdr3_length: 17; clone_size: once; v_call: TRBV5-1; j_call: TRBJ2-7; d_call: TRBD2
cdr3_nt: TGTGCCAGCAAATCAGAGAAAGGGGTGGCGTACACTGAAGCTTTCTTT; cdr3_aa: CASKSEKGVAYTEAFF; cdr3_length: 16; clone_size: NA; v_call: TRBV7-8; j_call: TRBJ1-1; d_call: NA
cdr3_nt: TGTGCCAGCAGGTCCGGGGGGAGTGGGGGTTGTGAGCAGTTCTTC; cdr3_aa: CASRSGGSGGCEQFF; cdr3_length: 15; clone_size: NA; v_call: TRBV13; j_call: TRBJ2-1; d_call: TRBD2
cdr3_nt: TGTGCCAGCAGTTCATGGACTAGCGGGAGAGACGATGAGCAGTTCTTC; cdr3_aa: CASSSWTSGRDDEQFF; cdr3_length: 16; clone_size: NA; v_call: TRBV27; j_call: TRBJ2-1; d_call: TRBD2
cdr3_nt: TGTGCCAGCAGTTCCCCACAGGGCAATGAGCAGTTCTTC; cdr3_aa: CASSSPQGNEQFF; cdr3_length: 13; clone_size: NA; v_call: TRBV7-3; j_call: TRBJ2-1; d_call: NA
cdr3_nt: TGTGCCAGCAGTGAATACTCCCCTAGCGGATACAATGAGCAGTTCTTC; cdr3_aa: CASSEYSPSGYNEQFF; cdr3_length: 16; clone_size: NA; v_call: TRBV6-1; j_call: TRBJ2-1; d_call: TRBD2
cdr3_nt: TGTGCCAGTACCCAACCGACTAGTCGCAATGAGCAGTTCTTC; cdr3_aa: CASTQPTSRNEQFF; cdr3_length: 14; clone_size: NA; v_call: TRBV19; j_call: TRBJ2-1; d_call: NA
cdr3_nt: TGTGCCTGGAGTGTACCCTATGGGGTAGCGGGAGCTTTCACAGATACGCAGTATTTT; cdr3_aa: CAWSVPYGVAGAFTDTQYF; cdr3_length: 19; clone_size: once; v_call: TRBV30; j_call: TRBJ2-3; d_call: TRBD2
cdr3_nt: TGCGCCAGCAGCCAAGACACCGGAGGCACTGAAGCTTTCTTT; cdr3_aa: CASSQDTGGTEAFF; cdr3_length: 14; clone_size: NA; v_call: TRBV4-1; j_call: TRBJ1-1; d_call: NA
cdr3_nt: TGTGCCAGCAGTTTCTCTAGCACAGATACGCAGTATTTT; cdr3_aa: CASSFSSTDTQYF; cdr3_length: 13; clone_size: NA; v_call: TRBV27; j_call: TRBJ2-3; d_call: NA
cdr3_nt: TGTGCCAGCAGCTTGTACCTGGGACAGGTGAACACTGAAGCTTTCTTT; cdr3_aa: CASSLYLGQVNTEAFF; cdr3_length: 16; clone_size: few; v_call: TRBV7-2; j_call: TRBJ1-1; d_call: TRBD1
cdr3_nt: TGTGCCAGCAGCTCTGGACTAGGAAGATACGGGGAGCTGTTTTTT; cdr3_aa: CASSSGLGRYGELFF; cdr3_length: 15; clone_size: NA; v_call: TRBV6-5; j_call: TRBJ2-2; d_call: TRBD2
cdr3_nt: TGTGCCAGCAGCTTCGACGGGAACTACGAGCAGTACTTC; cdr3_aa: CASSFDGNYEQYF; cdr3_length: 13; clone_size: few; v_call: TRBV7-9; j_call: TRBJ2-7; d_call: NA
cdr3_nt: TGTGCCAGCAGCTTTGGACAGCTGAACACTGAAGCTTTCTTT; cdr3_aa: CASSFGQLNTEAFF; cdr3_length: 14; clone_size: NA; v_call: TRBV7-9; j_call: TRBJ1-1; d_call: NA